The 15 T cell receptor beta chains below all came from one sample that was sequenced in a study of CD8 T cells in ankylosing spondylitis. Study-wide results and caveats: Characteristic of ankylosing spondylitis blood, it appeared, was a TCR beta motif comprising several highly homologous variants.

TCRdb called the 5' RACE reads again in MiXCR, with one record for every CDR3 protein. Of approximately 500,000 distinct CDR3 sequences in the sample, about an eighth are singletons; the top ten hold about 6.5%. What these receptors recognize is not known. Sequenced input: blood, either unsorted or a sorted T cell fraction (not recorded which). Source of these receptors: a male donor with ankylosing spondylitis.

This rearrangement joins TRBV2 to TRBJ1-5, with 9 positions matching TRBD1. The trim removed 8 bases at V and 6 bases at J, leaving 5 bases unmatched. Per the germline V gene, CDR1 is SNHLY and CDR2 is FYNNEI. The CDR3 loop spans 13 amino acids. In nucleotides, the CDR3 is TGTGCCAGCGTACAGGGGGCCGCTCAGCCCCAGCATTTT. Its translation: CASVQGAAQPQHF.

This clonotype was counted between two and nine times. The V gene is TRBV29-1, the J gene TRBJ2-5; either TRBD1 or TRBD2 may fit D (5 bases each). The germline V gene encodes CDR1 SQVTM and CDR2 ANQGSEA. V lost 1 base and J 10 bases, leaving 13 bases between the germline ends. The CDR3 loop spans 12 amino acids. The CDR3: CSVEGGVWDQYF. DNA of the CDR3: TGCAGCGTTGAAGGAGGGGTCTGGGACCAGTACTTC.

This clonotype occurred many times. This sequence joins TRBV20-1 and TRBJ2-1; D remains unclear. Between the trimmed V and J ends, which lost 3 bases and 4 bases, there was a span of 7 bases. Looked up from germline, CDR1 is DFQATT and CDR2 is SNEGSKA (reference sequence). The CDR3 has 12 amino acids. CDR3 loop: CSASPTYNEQFF. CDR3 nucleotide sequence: TGCAGTGCTAGCCCGACGTACAATGAGCAGTTCTTC.

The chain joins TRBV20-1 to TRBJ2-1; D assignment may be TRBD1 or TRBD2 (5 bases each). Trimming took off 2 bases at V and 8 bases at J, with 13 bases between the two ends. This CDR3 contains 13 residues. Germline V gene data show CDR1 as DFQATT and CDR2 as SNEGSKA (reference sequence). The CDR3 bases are TGCAGTGCTAGACGTGCCGGGGCCTATGAGCAGTTCTTC. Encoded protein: CSARRAGAYEQFF.

The CDR3 coding sequence is TGTGCCAGCAGCCAAGATAGCTCCCGGGAGACCCAGTACTTC. This translates into CASSQDSSRETQYF. The chain links TRBV3-1 to TRBJ2-5; unclear D gene. The CDR3 covers 14 residues. Germline loops: CDR1 LGHDT, CDR2 YNNKEL (reference sequence). V lost 0 bases and J lost 5, with 10 bases in between.

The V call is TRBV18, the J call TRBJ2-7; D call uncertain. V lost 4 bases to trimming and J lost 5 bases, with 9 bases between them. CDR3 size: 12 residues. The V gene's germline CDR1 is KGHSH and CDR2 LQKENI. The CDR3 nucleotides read TGTGCCAGCTCACAGTCGCGAGACGAGCAGTACGTC. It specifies CASSQSRDEQYV.

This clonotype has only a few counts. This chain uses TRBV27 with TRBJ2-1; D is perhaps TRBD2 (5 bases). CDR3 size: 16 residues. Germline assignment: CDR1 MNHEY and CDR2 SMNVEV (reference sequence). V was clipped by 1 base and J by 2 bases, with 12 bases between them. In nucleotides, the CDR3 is TGTGCCAGCAGTTTATTGGGCGGGCCGACCTACAATGAGCAGTTCTTC. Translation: CASSLLGGPTYNEQFF.

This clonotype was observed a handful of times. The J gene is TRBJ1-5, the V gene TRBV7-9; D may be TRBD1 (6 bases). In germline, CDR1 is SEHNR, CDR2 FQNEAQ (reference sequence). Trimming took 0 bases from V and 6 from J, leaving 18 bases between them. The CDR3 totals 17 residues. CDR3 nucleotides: TGTGCCAGCAGCTTAGCGGGAGGCGGGGGGCTAAGTCAGCCCCAGCATTTT. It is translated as CASSLAGGGGLSQPQHF.

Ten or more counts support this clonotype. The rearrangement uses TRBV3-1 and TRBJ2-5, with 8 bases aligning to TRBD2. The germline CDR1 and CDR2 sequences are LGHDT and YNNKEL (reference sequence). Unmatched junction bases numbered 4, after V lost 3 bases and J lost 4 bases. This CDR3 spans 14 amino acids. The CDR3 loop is CASSHAGGGETQYF. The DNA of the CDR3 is TGTGCCAGCAGCCACGCGGGAGGCGGAGAGACCCAGTACTTC.

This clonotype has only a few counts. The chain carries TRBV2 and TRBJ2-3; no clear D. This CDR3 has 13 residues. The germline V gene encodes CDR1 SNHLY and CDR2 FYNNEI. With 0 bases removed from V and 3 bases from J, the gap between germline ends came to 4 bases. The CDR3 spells CASSEAHTDTQYF. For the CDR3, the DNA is TGTGCCAGCAGTGAAGCCCATACAGATACGCAGTATTTT.

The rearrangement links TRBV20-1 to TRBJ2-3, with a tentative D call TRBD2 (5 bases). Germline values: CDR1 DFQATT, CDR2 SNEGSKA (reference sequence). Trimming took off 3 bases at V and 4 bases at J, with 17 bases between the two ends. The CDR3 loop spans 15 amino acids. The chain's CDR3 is CSASDRVGVSDTQYF. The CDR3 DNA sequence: TGCAGTGCTAGTGACCGGGTCGGGGTCTCAGATACGCAGTATTTT.

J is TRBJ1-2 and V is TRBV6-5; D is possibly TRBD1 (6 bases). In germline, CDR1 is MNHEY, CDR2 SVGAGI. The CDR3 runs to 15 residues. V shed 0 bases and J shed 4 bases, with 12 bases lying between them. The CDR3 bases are TGTGCCAGCAGTTACTCGATTTCAGGGGCCTATGGCTACACCTTC. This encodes CASSYSISGAYGYTF.

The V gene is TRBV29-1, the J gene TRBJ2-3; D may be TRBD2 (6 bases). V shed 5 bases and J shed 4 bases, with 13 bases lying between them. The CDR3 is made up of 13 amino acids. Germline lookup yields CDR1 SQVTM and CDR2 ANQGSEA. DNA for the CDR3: TGCAGCGTTAGCCGGGAGTACCCAGATACGCAGTATTTT. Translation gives CSVSREYPDTQYF.

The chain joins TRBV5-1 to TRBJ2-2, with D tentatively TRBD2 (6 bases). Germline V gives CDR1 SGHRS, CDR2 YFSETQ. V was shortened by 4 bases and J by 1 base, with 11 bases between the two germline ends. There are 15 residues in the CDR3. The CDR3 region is CASSTGLMNTGELFF. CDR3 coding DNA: TGCGCCAGCAGCACGGGACTTATGAACACCGGGGAGCTGTTTTTT.

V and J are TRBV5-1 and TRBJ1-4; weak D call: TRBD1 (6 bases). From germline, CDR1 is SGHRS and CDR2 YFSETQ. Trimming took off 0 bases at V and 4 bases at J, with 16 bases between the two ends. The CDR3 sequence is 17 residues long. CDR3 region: CASSLGFTGSNNEKLFF. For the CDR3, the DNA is TGCGCCAGCAGCTTGGGATTTACAGGGAGCAATAATGAAAAACTGTTTTTT.